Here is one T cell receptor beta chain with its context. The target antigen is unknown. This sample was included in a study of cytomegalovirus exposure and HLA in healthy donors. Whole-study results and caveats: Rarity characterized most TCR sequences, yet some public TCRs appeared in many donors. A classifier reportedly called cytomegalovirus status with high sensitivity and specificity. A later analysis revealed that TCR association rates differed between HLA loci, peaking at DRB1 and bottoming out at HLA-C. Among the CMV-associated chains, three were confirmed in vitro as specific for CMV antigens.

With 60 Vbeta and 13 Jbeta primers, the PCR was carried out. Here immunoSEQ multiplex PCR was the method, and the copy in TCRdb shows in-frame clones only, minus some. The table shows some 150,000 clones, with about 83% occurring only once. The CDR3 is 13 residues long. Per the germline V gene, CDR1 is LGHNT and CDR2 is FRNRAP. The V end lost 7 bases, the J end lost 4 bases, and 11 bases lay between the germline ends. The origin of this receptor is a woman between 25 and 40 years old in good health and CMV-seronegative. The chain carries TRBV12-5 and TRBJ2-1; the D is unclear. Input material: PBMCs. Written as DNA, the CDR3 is TGTGCTAGTGCCCAGCGTCAATACAATGAGCAGTTCTTC. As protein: CASAQRQYNEQFF.